Detailed here is one T cell receptor beta chain. Its specificity is unknown. Measured with immunoSEQ multiplex PCR; TCRdb has only the in-frame clones, and not every one. The table includes 11,000 to 15,000 clones, approximately 78% detected once. Germline V gene sequence: CDR1 LGHNA, CDR2 YSLEER. The CDR3 is made up of 17 amino acids. The ends were cut back, 6 bases at V and 3 bases at J, with 21 bases in the middle. The record originates from a study of T cell repertoires in ileal Crohn's disease. Overall study: Median disease duration was about 8.2 years; 35% to 45% smoked at surgery. Surgery for a complication: stricturing in approximately 60%, penetrating in about 39%. General study findings and limits: Compared with non-smokers, active smokers at surgery showed more clonal expansions. Endoscopic recurrence occurred in every patient whose clonality exceeded 26.8%.

The TCR originated in an adult with Crohn's disease. The sequencing sample was made of ileal tissue. This rearrangement joins TRBV4-3 to TRBJ2-1; a possible D gene is TRBD1 (5 bases). The CDR3 DNA reads as TGCGCCAGCAGATCCACCCTCTGGGGCAACAGCTACAATGAGCAGTTCTTC. Translated, it gives CASRSTLWGNSYNEQFF.